This T cell receptor (beta chain) derives from a study of blood T cell repertoires in COVID-19. About the research overall: T cells, B-cell-depleted T cells, or PBMCs provided the cDNA or gDNA that served as material.

This clone was seen once. Authors' data handling: Quantification of nucleated cells was approximated via reference gene primer amplification. The repertoire was sequenced with immunoSEQ multiplex PCR; TCRdb's copy has only in-frame clones and lacks some. That table furnishes V, J and clone size, whereas the DNA furnished D and trimming. The repertoire holds 310,000 or so clones, with roughly 87% as singletons. Trimming removed 2 bases at V and 7 bases at J, with 12 bases between. The CDR3 has 13 amino acids. The sample consisted of peripheral blood. The V gene is TRBV12-3 or TRBV12-4, the J gene TRBJ2-7; no definite D call. The sequence was collected from a man aged 25 to 45 with COVID-19, enrolled during active disease. In DNA, the CDR3 is TGTGCCAGCAGTTTAAACGGCGGTTTAGAGCAGTACTTC. It codes for CASSLNGGLEQYF.